Each of the 3 T cell receptor beta chains below was sequenced from the same sample in a study of cytomegalovirus exposure and HLA in healthy donors. PCR amplification relied on 60 Vbeta primers (plus 13 Jbeta primers). Clones were read by immunoSEQ multiplex PCR, and TCRdb kept only the in-frame ones, dropping some. In the table there are under 150,000 clones, 73% of which are singletons. Specimen: PBMCs. Source of these receptors: a woman in her 40s in good health and CMV-seronegative.

This chain connects TRBV27 to TRBJ2-5, with D unclear. CDR1 MNHEY and CDR2 SMNVEV come from the germline V gene (reference sequence). This CDR3 has 16 amino acids. V was cut by 0 bases and J by 2 bases, with 13 bases left in between. DNA for the CDR3: TGTGCCAGCAGTTTATCGGTAGAGTTATTACAAGAGACCCAGTACTTC. Residues: CASSLSVELLQETQYF.

This sequence joins TRBV2 and TRBJ1-5; D call uncertain. Looked up from germline, CDR1 is SNHLY and CDR2 is FYNNEI. The CDR3 consists of 13 residues. The V and J ends lost 7 bases and 0 bases respectively, with 7 bases between them. The CDR3 sequence: CASIQNSNQPQHF. CDR3 DNA: TGTGCCAGCATTCAGAATAGCAATCAGCCCCAGCATTTT.

This chain connects TRBV4-1 to TRBJ2-3, with D tentatively TRBD2 (6 bases). This CDR3 comprises 17 residues. Germline V gene lookup returns CDR1 MGHRA and CDR2 YSYEKL. V gave up 0 bases and J gave up 2 bases, with 15 bases separating them. The CDR3 loop is CASSQERLGLPTDTQYF. As DNA, the CDR3 is TGCGCCAGCAGCCAAGAAAGACTAGGACTACCCACAGATACGCAGTATTTT.